The 24 T cell receptor beta chains listed next were all sequenced from one sample in a study of blood T cell repertoires in COVID-19. Measured with immunoSEQ multiplex PCR; TCRdb has only the in-frame clones, and not every one. Of some 150,000 clones detected, around 83% appear once; the ten largest clones hold around 1.5%. Specimen: peripheral blood. The receptors originated from a human donor in a cohort sampled during active COVID-19.

The chain is built from TRBV3-1 (or the pseudogene TRBV3-2) and TRBJ2-2; possible D gene TRBD2, 6 bases. CDR3 length: 15 residues. Per the germline V gene, CDR1 is LGHDT and CDR2 is YNNKEL (reference sequence). V dropped 4 bases and J dropped 7 bases, with 16 bases sitting between them. In nucleotides, the CDR3 is TGTGCCAGCAGCCCTATGGCGGGGAATAACGGGGAGCTGTTTTTT. Protein product: CASSPMAGNNGELFF.

The rearrangement links TRBV10-3 to TRBJ2-1, with 13 bases that match TRBD2. V was pared by 2 bases and J by 9 bases, with 4 bases of the junction left unmatched. CDR3 size: 15 residues. CDR1 and CDR2 from the germline V gene are ENHRY and SYGVKD. CDR3 DNA sequence: TGTGCCATCAGTGAGGGGGGGACTAGCGGGGCTGAGCAGTTCTTC. It codes for CAISEGGTSGAEQFF.

This clone was seen more than once but under ten times. The chain uses TRBV19 and TRBJ1-5; TRBD1 agrees at 7 bases. Trimming at V came to 3 bases and at J to 0 bases, leaving 14 bases not matched to a gene. The CDR3 is made up of 19 amino acids. In germline, CDR1 is LNHDA, CDR2 SQIVND (reference sequence). The CDR3 reads CASSIQRTGRRYSNQPQHF. CDR3 DNA: TGTGCCAGTAGTATCCAACGGACAGGACGACGGTATAGCAATCAGCCCCAGCATTTT.

The chain uses TRBV19 and TRBJ2-5; D unresolved. The CDR3 contains 13 residues. Germline V gene lookup returns CDR1 LNHDA and CDR2 SQIVND (reference sequence). The ends were cut back, 6 bases at V and 5 bases at J, with 13 bases in the middle. CDR3 region: CASSSEVGETQYF. The CDR3 coding sequence is TGTGCCAGTAGCAGCGAGGTGGGTGAGACCCAGTACTTC.

This chain connects TRBV6-2 or TRBV6-3 to TRBJ2-7; 11 nucleotides agree with TRBD2. Germline V CDR1 and CDR2: MNHEY, SVGEGT. The CDR3 spans 14 residues. The V gene end was trimmed by 6 bases and the J gene end by 6 bases; junction bases not matched to a gene: 7. DNA of the CDR3: TGTGCCAGCAGCAATCTAGCGGGAGGTTTCGAGCAGTACTTC. Residues: CASSNLAGGFEQYF.

This chain joins TRBV5-1 and TRBJ2-5, with 8 bases matching TRBD2. Germline CDR1 SGHRS, CDR2 YFSETQ. The CDR3 totals 15 residues. With 6 bases clipped from V and 2 bases from J, the junction kept 9 bases outside the gene matches. The DNA of the CDR3 is TGCGCCAGCAACCGGGGCGGCGGGGGGCAAGAGACCCAGTACTTC. Protein: CASNRGGGGQETQYF.

This chain connects TRBV19 to TRBJ2-1, with 10 nucleotides matching TRBD2. CDR1 is LNHDA and CDR2 is SQIVND in the germline V gene (reference sequence). Trimming at V came to 5 bases and at J to 4 bases, leaving 8 bases not matched to a gene. The CDR3 totals 16 residues. The CDR3 bases are TGTGCCAGTAGTGCTCCCGGGACTAGCGTATACAATGAGCAGTTCTTC. It codes for CASSAPGTSVYNEQFF.

The chain recombines TRBV19 with TRBJ2-6; weak D call: TRBD2 (5 bases). Germline V lookup: CDR1 LNHDA, CDR2 SQIVND (reference sequence). Between the trimmed V and J ends, which lost 5 bases and 0 bases, there was a span of 11 bases. The CDR3 sequence is 16 residues long. The chain's CDR3 is CASSASRVSGANVLTF. DNA for the CDR3: TGTGCCAGTAGTGCCTCGCGGGTCTCTGGGGCCAACGTCCTGACTTTC.

This clone was picked up a small number of times. V usage is TRBV28 and J usage is TRBJ2-7, with 7 positions matching TRBD2. CDR1 MDHEN and CDR2 SYDVKM come from the germline V gene. This CDR3 spans 15 amino acids. V trimming: 4 bases; J trimming: 4 bases; junction bases outside the gene matches: 10. CDR3 sequence: CASSSAGAGVYEQYF. The CDR3 DNA reads TGTGCCAGCAGTTCCGCTGGCGCGGGAGTTTACGAGCAGTACTTC.

This clone was seen once. The genes are TRBV6-5 and TRBJ1-3, with TRBD1 identical over 10 bases. The trim removed 6 bases at V and 4 bases at J, leaving 6 bases unmatched. Germline V lookup: CDR1 MNHEY, CDR2 SVGAGI. The CDR3 spans 15 residues. The CDR3 region is CASRVGQGYGNTIYF. CDR3 coding DNA: TGTGCCAGCAGAGTGGGACAGGGGTACGGAAACACCATATATTTT.

This chain joins TRBV6-5 and TRBJ2-2; D uncertain. V dropped 6 bases and J dropped 7 bases, with 9 bases sitting between them. The CDR3 spans 12 residues. Germline V gene sequence: CDR1 MNHEY, CDR2 SVGAGI. CDR3 region: CASSSFLGELFF. The DNA for the CDR3 is TGTGCCAGCAGCTCGTTTCTCGGGGAGCTGTTTTTT.

This rearrangement joins TRBV4-1 to TRBJ1-2, with D perhaps matching TRBD1 (5 bases). CDR3 size: 17 residues. Trimming took 0 bases from V and 3 from J, leaving 17 bases between them. Per germline, CDR1 MGHRA and CDR2 YSYEKL. CDR3 in amino acids: CASSQDWAGIQDYGYTF. CDR3 nucleotide sequence: TGCGCCAGCAGCCAAGATTGGGCAGGGATTCAAGACTATGGCTACACCTTC.

The DNA for the CDR3 is TGTGCCAGCAGCGTACTGGGGGGGAACACTGAAGCTTTCTTT. It yields the protein CASSVLGGNTEAFF. V and J are TRBV9 and TRBJ1-1, with D maybe TRBD1 (5 bases). V gave up 1 base and J gave up 1 base, with 8 bases separating them. The CDR3 contains 14 residues. The germline V gene encodes CDR1 SGDLS and CDR2 YYNGEE.

The chain carries TRBV27 and TRBJ1-6; TRBD1 matches 7 bases. V gave up 6 bases and J gave up 8 bases; unmatched junction bases: 7. Germline V gene lookup returns CDR1 MNHEY and CDR2 SMNVEV (reference sequence). This CDR3 is 14 amino acids long. The CDR3 loop reads CASRRDRDHSPLHF. CDR3 DNA sequence: TGTGCCAGCAGAAGAGACAGGGATCATTCACCCCTCCACTTT.

The chain is built from TRBV7-9 and TRBJ2-5; the match to TRBD2 covers 12 bases. V gave up 8 bases and J gave up 5 bases; unmatched junction bases: 9. Germline V gives CDR1 SEHNR, CDR2 FQNEAQ (reference sequence). The CDR3 extends over 15 amino acids. The CDR3 DNA reads TGTGCCAGCCGGCTAGCGGGAGGGCCTGGGGAGACCCAGTACTTC. This translates into CASRLAGGPGETQYF.

The chain carries TRBV19 and TRBJ1-2; D unresolved. The CDR3 covers 16 residues. CDR1 and CDR2 from the germline V gene are LNHDA and SQIVND (reference sequence). Trimming cost V 2 bases and J 5 bases, with 18 bases left between them. The chain's CDR3 is CASSINPPLPPYGYTF. The CDR3, as DNA: TGTGCCAGTAGTATAAACCCCCCGCTACCACCATATGGCTACACCTTC.

This chain uses TRBV19 with TRBJ1-1, with 9 nucleotides matching TRBD1. V lost 4 bases, J lost 0 bases, and 9 bases stayed unmatched. The CDR3 has 17 residues. Germline CDR1 reads LNHDA; CDR2 reads SQIVND (reference sequence). Here the CDR3 DNA reads TGTGCCAGTAGTACCCTCAAACAGGGGGCATTGAACACTGAAGCTTTCTTT. This encodes CASSTLKQGALNTEAFF.

The chain carries TRBV19 and TRBJ2-1; D might be TRBD2 (7 bases). This CDR3 is 15 amino acids long. CDR1 is LNHDA, CDR2 SQIVND, per germline (reference sequence). With 3 bases removed from V and 4 bases from J, the gap between germline ends came to 13 bases. The chain's CDR3 is CASSIAGAQYNEQFF. The CDR3 region has the DNA TGTGCCAGTAGTATCGCGGGGGCACAATACAATGAGCAGTTCTTC. The whole variable domain, filled in from reference TRBV19 and TRBJ2-1, reads DGGITQSPKYLFRKEGQNVTLSCEQNLNHDAMYWYRQDPGQGLRLIYYSQIVNDFQKGDIAEGYSVSREKKESFPLTVTSAQKNPTAFYLCASSIAGAQYNEQFFGPGTRLTVL.

This clone has just a few counts. The V call is TRBV6-2 or TRBV6-3, the J call TRBJ1-4, with 7 positions matching TRBD1. The V gene's germline CDR1 is MNHEY and CDR2 SVGEGT. This CDR3 comprises 15 residues. V gave up 2 bases and J gave up 1 base; unmatched junction bases: 1. In DNA form, the CDR3 reads TGTGCCAGCAGTTACGGGACAGAAACTAATGAAAAACTGTTTTTT. Residues: CASSYGTETNEKLFF.

The CDR3 coding sequence is TGTGCCAGCAGTGACCGGGACTACTCCTACGAGCAGTACTTC. This encodes CASSDRDYSYEQYF. The chain employs TRBV6-2 or TRBV6-3 and TRBJ2-7, with 7 bases identical to TRBD2. The germline CDR1 and CDR2 sequences are MNHEY and SVGEGT. The CDR3 covers 14 residues. The J segment lost 0 bases and the V segment lost 5 bases, leaving 4 bases of the junction unmatched.

This clone has just one count. The rearrangement links TRBV19 to TRBJ2-4; D may be TRBD2 (5 bases). Germline loops: CDR1 LNHDA, CDR2 SQIVND (reference sequence). V was trimmed by 2 bases and J by 5 bases, leaving 7 bases between them. This CDR3 contains 13 residues. The CDR3 here is CASSITSQNIQYF. CDR3 DNA sequence: TGTGCCAGTAGTATAACTAGTCAAAACATTCAGTACTTC.

The chain joins TRBV3-1 (or the pseudogene TRBV3-2) to TRBJ2-2; D call uncertain. Germline V gives CDR1 LGHDT, CDR2 YNNKEL (reference sequence). The CDR3 is made up of 16 amino acids. The V gene lost 2 bases and the J gene lost 0 bases, with 10 bases spanning the gap. The DNA of the CDR3 is TGTGCCAGCAGCCAACTTCTACGATCGAACACCGGGGAGCTGTTTTTT. Translation: CASSQLLRSNTGELFF.

The V and J genes are TRBV5-8 and TRBJ1-2; D is perhaps TRBD1 (5 bases). CDR1 is SGHTS, CDR2 YDEGEE, per germline. The CDR3 is 15 residues long. V lost 0 bases, J lost 4 bases, and 13 bases lay in between. CDR3 sequence (DNA): TGTGCCAGCAGCTTGGAAGGGGCAGAAGTCTATGGCTACACCTTC. It encodes CASSLEGAEVYGYTF.

The rearrangement uses TRBV28 and TRBJ2-4; 9 bases fit TRBD1. V was clipped by 2 bases and J by 8 bases; unmatched bases: 7. The CDR3 contains 15 residues. Germline V gene data show CDR1 as MDHEN and CDR2 as SYDVKM. CDR3 protein: CASSLAGTGSHIQYF. CDR3 sequence (DNA): TGTGCCAGCAGTTTAGCCGGGACAGGGAGTCACATTCAGTACTTC.